This T cell receptor (beta chain) derives from a study of blood T cell repertoires in COVID-19 (dated by TCRdb to between 2020 and 2021). Looking at the study overall: The collaborator samples originated in the United States, Italy and Spain and spanned the acute and convalescent phases of COVID-19. The material from the prospective study consisted of cDNA or gDNA derived from T cells, B-cell-depleted T cells, or PBMCs. The dataset comprised deeply sampled blood TCRbeta repertoires from subjects exposed to, actively infected with, or recovered from COVID-19. A freely available public database, intended as a resource for researchers studying the immune response to SARS-CoV-2, is where the repertoires were released. The samples were drawn from two sources: the first 160 participants of the ongoing ImmuneRACE study, and approximately 1,300 subjects contributed by 6 global collaborators. A de-identified subject ID, COVID-19 status, age in years and sex were almost always included in the sample metadata. Where HLA class I and class II types were available, the types were taken from metadata supplied by the sample provider, not from assay-based typing. The paper as a whole reports these results and caveats: The amount of clinical and demographic metadata varied by source and participant and was provided uncurated.

The V and J ends are trimmed by 10 bases and 3 bases, leaving 10 bases between them. CDR1 ENHRY and CDR2 SYGVKD are derived from the germline V gene. The CDR3 starts with the cysteine, ends with the phenylalanine, and has 12 residues. The only DNA kept is the CDR3, 36 bases in frame from the first base. In Seattle, one collaborating source enrolled patients while the infection was active and tracked those patients longitudinally over the course of disease. Whole blood was collected in K2EDTA tubes by collaborating institutions according to the institutions' own protocols. For TCRbeta analysis, collaborators shipped samples as frozen whole blood, isolated PBMCs, or DNA extracted from either of those sample types. The immunoSEQ Assay, a bias-controlled multiplex PCR, was used to amplify TCRbeta CDR3 regions from genomic DNA. The paper's data handling went like this. Nucleated cell counts per sample were estimated from amplification of reference gene primers within the assay. To quantify the absolute abundance of each unique TCRbeta CDR3 rearrangement, sequence reads were collapsed and filtered. For each sample, productive Simpson clonality was calculated by taking the square root of Simpson's diversity index across productive rearrangements. What TCRdb holds here is the immuneACCESS table cut down to in-frame rearrangements. Part of the clones is not present; checked against another copy, under half of the missing clones reflect an unresolved V gene, and the others are unexplained. The V and J calls and the clone size are those of that table, but D and trimming were determined from the DNA. The sample contains about 140,000 clones, 65% to 85% of them found a single time. The ten largest clones represent around 9% of the sample.

A word on this clone: Which antigen it targets is not known. No much larger clonotype is one base removed from it; base qualities were not supplied.

Recombination linked TRBV10-3 to TRBJ1-3; the D gene cannot be resolved reliably. The source is a man aged 25-45 years with COVID-19, enrolled during active disease. Sequencing input: peripheral blood. This receptor has the CDR3 CATNSDGNTIYF. The DNA sequence reads TGTGCCACCAACAGTGATGGAAACACCATATATTTT.